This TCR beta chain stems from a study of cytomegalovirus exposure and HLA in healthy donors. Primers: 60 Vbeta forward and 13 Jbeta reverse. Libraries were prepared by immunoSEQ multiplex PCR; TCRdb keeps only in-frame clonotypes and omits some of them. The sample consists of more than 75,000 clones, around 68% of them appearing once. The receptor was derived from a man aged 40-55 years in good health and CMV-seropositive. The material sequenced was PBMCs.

The CDR3 protein is CASSRTGGGTDTQYF. The CDR3 DNA follows: TGCGCCAGCAGTAGGACAGGGGGGGGCACAGATACGCAGTATTTT. This chain links TRBV5-1 with TRBJ2-3; TRBD1 aligns across 10 bases. The germline V gene encodes CDR1 SGHRS and CDR2 YFSETQ. V lost 5 bases and J lost 1; bases outside the gene matches: 4. The CDR3 sequence is 15 residues long.